This T cell receptor (beta chain) was retrieved from a study of T cells in Graves' hyperthyroidism and ophthalmopathy. PBMCs came from 7.5 to 10 ml fresh peripheral blood. Germline CDR1 reads MNHEY; CDR2 reads SMNVEV (reference sequence). The length of the CDR3 is 15 residues. V shed 6 bases and J 4 bases; nucleotides not matched to a gene: 7. The TCR beta CDR3 regions underwent amplification using RNA transcripts as the source. The TCR CDR3 first-round RT-PCR relied on the HTBI primer set. MiXCR was run by TCRdb on the multiplex PCR reads, yielding one entry per CDR3 protein. The sample has roughly 510,000 distinct CDR3 sequences; around 20% are singletons.

The sequenced sample consisted of blood. The receptor comes from a man aged 18 to 35 with Graves' hyperthyroidism. This chain joins TRBV27 and TRBJ2-2; 8 bases map to TRBD1. CDR3 coding DNA: TGTGCCAGCAGCGCGGACAGGGCGGGCACCGGGGAGCTGTTTTTT. Translation gives CASSADRAGTGELFF.